Listed below are T cell receptor beta chains from one sample, sequenced in a study of CD8 T cells in ankylosing spondylitis. One entry per CDR3 protein, called by TCRdb with MiXCR from the 5' RACE reads. The table records some 240,000 distinct CDR3 sequences, about 7.3% of them present only once. The sample consisted of blood, either unsorted or a sorted T cell fraction (not recorded which). These receptors all stem from a male donor with ankylosing spondylitis. Each CDR3 is given with its conserved first and last residue. A D gene is named only where the DNA matches it firmly. The listing skips clone size in some rows; elsewhere it reads once, few, many or a size class.

v_gene	j_gene	d_gene	abundance	CDR3nt	CDR3aa
TRBV27	TRBJ2-7	TRBD1	many	TGTGCCAGCAGTCCAATAGGGAACAGGGGAAGCTACGAGCAGTACTTC	CASSPIGNRGSYEQYF
TRBV6-5	TRBJ1-5	NA	NA	TGTGCCAGCAGTTACTCCTATAGCAATCAGCCCCAGCATTTT	CASSYSYSNQPQHF
TRBV4-2	TRBJ2-2	TRBD2	NA	TGTGCCACCAAAGGGACTAGCGGGAACACCGGGGAGCTGTTTTTT	CATKGTSGNTGELFF
TRBV7-8	TRBJ2-7	TRBD2	many	TGTGCCAGCAGCCCACACCCTAGCGGGACCTACGAGCAGTACTTC	CASSPHPSGTYEQYF
TRBV9	TRBJ1-1	TRBD1	many	TGTGCCAGCAGCGTAGTACCGACAGGGGTGGACACTGAAGCTTTCTTT	CASSVVPTGVDTEAFF
TRBV11-2	TRBJ1-6	NA	many	TGTGCCAGCAGCACCTTGGCCGGGGTTGCGAATCGTTCACCCCTCCACTTT	CASSTLAGVANRSPLHF
TRBV4-3	TRBJ1-5	TRBD1	few	TGCGCCAGCAGCCAATGGCTATGGGACAGGGCCCATCAGCCCCAGCATTTT	CASSQWLWDRAHQPQHF
TRBV6-2/TRBV6-3	TRBJ1-2	TRBD1	many	TGTGCCAGCAGCTCAACAGGGGAAGACTATGGCTACACCTTC	CASSSTGEDYGYTF
TRBV6-5	TRBJ2-1	TRBD2	many	TGTGCCAGCAGTTACTCGTGGAGCGGGAGGGGCAATGAGCAGTTCTTC	CASSYSWSGRGNEQFF
TRBV27	TRBJ2-5	NA	NA	TGTGCCAGCAGTAGTAGGGAAAGCGGTGAGACCCAGTACTTC	CASSSRESGETQYF
TRBV10-2	TRBJ2-1	NA	many	TGCGCCAGCAGTGAGGCGACATTGGAGTTCTTC	CASSEATLEFF
TRBV7-9	TRBJ1-2	NA	few	TGTGCCAGCAGCTTAGCTCCTTCTGGCACGAGTGATGGCTACACCTTC	CASSLAPSGTSDGYTF
TRBV6-2/TRBV6-3	TRBJ1-2	NA	many	TGTGCCAGCACCTTAAGCCTCGGGGCTCCGGAGCGGTATGGCTACACCTTC	CASTLSLGAPERYGYTF
TRBV24-1	TRBJ1-2	NA	many	TGTGCTAAGAGGTCAGGAGAATATGGCTACACCTTC	CAKRSGEYGYTF
TRBV7-3	TRBJ2-2	TRBD1	many	TGTGCCAGCAGCGGGACAGGGGACACCGGGGAGCTGTTTTTT	CASSGTGDTGELFF
TRBV20-1	TRBJ1-2	NA	few	TGCAGTGCTGGGACTATCCCCGCAAGAACGTATGGCTACACCTTC	CSAGTIPARTYGYTF
TRBV19	TRBJ1-1	NA	few	TGTGCCATCCGGGTGAACACTGAAGCTTTCTTT	CAIRVNTEAFF
TRBV6-2/TRBV6-3	TRBJ1-2	NA	many	TGTGCCAGCGCCACGGCGGGGGAAATGAACTATGGCTACACCTTC	CASATAGEMNYGYTF
TRBV10-3	TRBJ2-3	NA	many	TGTGCCATCAGTGACCGCGCCGAGGGCACAGATACGCAGTATTTT	CAISDRAEGTDTQYF
TRBV2	TRBJ2-7	NA	many	TGTGCCAGCAGTCCCGGACACCTCTACGAGCAGTACTTC	CASSPGHLYEQYF
TRBV12-3/TRBV12-4	TRBJ2-2	NA	NA	TGTGCCAGCAGTTTAGGGTTTGGGTTAGCGCTCGAGCTGTTTTTT	CASSLGFGLALELFF
TRBV2	TRBJ1-5	NA	many	TGTGCCAGCGGGACCTGGGGTGGCAATCAGCCCCAGCATTTT	CASGTWGGNQPQHF
TRBV9	TRBJ2-7	NA	many	TGTGCCAGCAGCGTAGATAAGGGGGGGGACGAGCAGTACTTC	CASSVDKGGDEQYF
TRBV6-5	TRBJ1-2	NA	few	TGTGCCAGCAGTTACGGGGTCTACTATGGCTACACCTTC	CASSYGVYYGYTF
TRBV7-9	TRBJ2-7	NA	many	TGTGCCAGCAGCTCTCGGGACCAGGGTTCCTACGAGCAGTACTTC	CASSSRDQGSYEQYF
TRBV24-1	TRBJ2-3	NA	many	TGTGCTACCAGTAGCACAGATACGCAGTATTTT	CATSSTDTQYF
TRBV6-2/TRBV6-3	TRBJ2-1	NA	many	TGTGCCAGCAGTTACTCGAGGTTGGGGGAAGCCCAATATAGCTCCTACAATGAGCAGTTCTTC	CASSYSRLGEAQYSSYNEQFF
TRBV1	TRBJ1-5	NA	few	TGCACCAGCAGCCACTCCAAAGGGCCGAAACAGCCCCAGCATTTT	CTSSHSKGPKQPQHF
TRBV27	TRBJ2-2	NA	NA	TGTGCCAGCAGTCTCAGGGGTTTCGGAGCCGGGGAGCTGTTTTTT	CASSLRGFGAGELFF
TRBV20-1	TRBJ2-5	NA	many	TGCAGTGCTCCATACCCGGCGCTAGCGTATAGTTCGGAGACCCAGTACTTC	CSAPYPALAYSSETQYF
TRBV29-1	TRBJ1-1	NA	few	TGCAGCGTAGATTTTAGGGCGGTGAACACTGAAGCTTTCTTT	CSVDFRAVNTEAFF
TRBV5-1	TRBJ2-7	TRBD1	many	TGCGCCAGCAGCGGCGGGACAGGGGACTCCTACGAGCAGTACTTC	CASSGGTGDSYEQYF
TRBV20-1	TRBJ1-1	NA	many	TGCAGTGCTATCAGGGAGACTGAAGCTTTCTTT	CSAIRETEAFF
TRBV29-1	TRBJ2-7	TRBD2	few	TGCAGCGTGGGCCTGACTAGCGGGGCCTACGAGCAGTACTTC	CSVGLTSGAYEQYF
TRBV4-3	TRBJ2-5	NA	NA	TGCGCCAGCAGCCAAGCGGTGGTAGGGGAGACCCAGTACTTC	CASSQAVVGETQYF
TRBV20-1	TRBJ2-4	TRBD2	few	TGCAGTGCTAGAGGGCCCCCCGGACTAGCGGGGTACAAAAACATTCAGTACTTC	CSARGPPGLAGYKNIQYF
TRBV20-1	TRBJ2-7	NA	NA	TGCAGTGCTAGAGGGGTGACTTCCTACGAGCAGTACTTC	CSARGVTSYEQYF
TRBV20-1	TRBJ2-5	TRBD1	many	TGCAGTGCTAGTCGACAGGGGGAGACCCAGTACTTC	CSASRQGETQYF
TRBV7-8	TRBJ2-1	NA	many	TGTGCCAGCAGCTTAGCGGGAAACTCCTACAATGAGCAGTTCTTC	CASSLAGNSYNEQFF
TRBV6-2/TRBV6-3	TRBJ2-1	TRBD2	many	TGTGCCAGCAGTTACAGGACGGGAGGGCCCTACAATGAGCAGTTCTTC	CASSYRTGGPYNEQFF
TRBV27	TRBJ2-7	NA	many	TGTGCCAGCAGTTTATCGACCTGGGGGGAGCAGTACTTC	CASSLSTWGEQYF
TRBV30	TRBJ2-3	NA	few	TGTGCCTGGAGTTCGAAAGATACGCAGTATTTT	CAWSSKDTQYF
TRBV7-2	TRBJ2-2	NA	many	TGTGCCAGCAGCTTTCCGGATCCTCCCATCACCGGGGAGCTGTTTTTT	CASSFPDPPITGELFF
TRBV6-2/TRBV6-3	TRBJ2-7	NA	many	TGTGCCAGCAGTTACTCCCTCGACAGATCCTACGAGCAGTACTTC	CASSYSLDRSYEQYF
TRBV6-1	TRBJ2-1	NA	many	TGTGCCAGCAGGCGAAAGGTGGGCTACAATGAGCAGTTCTTC	CASRRKVGYNEQFF
TRBV9	TRBJ2-3	NA	many	TGTGCCAGCAGCGTAGCTGAGACGGATACGCAGTATTTT	CASSVAETDTQYF
TRBV27	TRBJ1-1	TRBD1	many	TGTGCCTCAATGCAGGGGGGGCATGACACTGAAGCTTTCTTT	CASMQGGHDTEAFF
TRBV18	TRBJ2-6	TRBD1	NA	TGTGCCAGCTCCGTAGGACAGGGGAGTGGGGCCAACGTCCTGACTTTC	CASSVGQGSGANVLTF
TRBV6-5	TRBJ2-7	TRBD2	many	TGTGCCAGCAGTTCGACTAGCGGGTTGTACGAGCAGTACTTC	CASSSTSGLYEQYF
TRBV20-1	TRBJ1-6	TRBD1	few	TGCAACCGCGACCCCAGAACAGGGGGAAATTCACCCCTCCACTTT	CNRDPRTGGNSPLHF
TRBV27	TRBJ1-1	NA	many	TGTGCCAGCAGTTATAGGACGTCCTTGAACACTGAAGCTTTCTTT	CASSYRTSLNTEAFF
TRBV4-2	TRBJ2-6	NA	few	TGTGCCAGCAGCCCGGGGGACTCTGGGGCCAACGTCCTGACTTTC	CASSPGDSGANVLTF
TRBV7-6	TRBJ2-7	NA	many	TGTGCCAGCAGCTTAGTGCGCCCGGGGATAAGTGACGAGCAGTACTTC	CASSLVRPGISDEQYF
TRBV10-3	TRBJ2-1	NA	many	TGTGCCATCAGTGGTGGTTCTGGCGGGGCCTGGGGAGAGCAGTTCTTC	CAISGGSGGAWGEQFF